This T cell receptor beta chain was identified in a study of blood T cell repertoires in COVID-19. The data were produced by immunoSEQ multiplex PCR, yet TCRdb's version contains in-frame clones alone and is incomplete. The sample lists under 200,000 clones, roughly 80% occurring once. Cohorts were determined from participant-reported clinical history. The V end was cut by 10 bases, the J end by 12 bases, with 17 bases between. This CDR3 is built from 11 residues. Germline CDR1 is LNHDA and CDR2 is SQIVND (reference sequence). The sample was PBMCs or T cells enriched from blood (not recorded which). This sequence joins TRBV19 and TRBJ2-3; D may be TRBD2 (5 bases). The receptor's source is a woman aged 55-69 years with acute COVID-19. The CDR3 reads CATLGSYGQYF. The CDR3 region has the DNA TGTGCCACCCTGGGGAGCTACGGCCAGTATTTT.